These 5 T cell receptor beta chains originate from one sample sequenced in a study of shared clonotypes between healthy human individuals. Sequencing was performed with immunoSEQ multiplex PCR; in TCRdb, only in-frame clones are kept and a portion is missing. Among 950,000 to 1,100,000 clones listed, around four fifths were seen once. Material: memory CD4+ T cells sorted from blood. The subset denotes: CD45RA-negative fraction. The source of these receptors is a young man in good health.

This chain uses TRBV19 with TRBJ2-2, with 7 bases fitting TRBD2. Germline CDR1 and CDR2: LNHDA and SQIVND (reference sequence). The CDR3 extends over 15 amino acids. Trimming removed 9 bases from V and 6 bases from J; junction bases left unmatched: 13. The CDR3: CASRTWGEGPGELFF. DNA for the CDR3: TGTGCCAGCCGCACATGGGGGGAGGGCCCCGGGGAGCTGTTTTTT. Drawing the rest from reference TRBV19 and TRBJ2-2, the complete variable domain is DGGITQSPKYLFRKEGQNVTLSCEQNLNHDAMYWYRQDPGQGLRLIYYSQIVNDFQKGDIAEGYSVSREKKESFPLTVTSAQKNPTAFYLCASRTWGEGPGELFFGEGSRLTVL.

Note on this clone: The sample carries other DNA sequences with the same CDR3. The V gene is TRBV6-6, the J gene TRBJ1-3; D perhaps matches TRBD1 (5 bases). This CDR3 has 14 residues. V was trimmed by 2 bases and J by 4 bases, leaving 9 bases between them. Germline V gene lookup returns CDR1 MNHNY and CDR2 SVGAGI (reference sequence). CDR3 in amino acids: CASSYGGSGNTIYF. In nucleotides, the CDR3 is TGTGCCAGCAGTTACGGGGGGTCCGGAAACACCATATATTTT.

The chain has TRBV29-1 and TRBJ2-5, with TRBD2 matching 7 bases. Germline V CDR1 and CDR2: SQVTM, ANQGSEA. With V trimmed by 2 bases and J by 5 bases, 5 bases remained unmatched. The CDR3 totals 13 residues. The CDR3 reads CSVEWGGVETQYF. DNA of the CDR3: TGCAGCGTTGAATGGGGGGGGGTCGAGACCCAGTACTTC.

The chain links TRBV2 to TRBJ2-3; D call uncertain. CDR1 is SNHLY and CDR2 is FYNNEI in the germline V gene. V lost 5 bases and J 4 bases, leaving 10 bases between the germline ends. The CDR3 sequence is 13 residues long. Written as DNA, the CDR3 is TGTGCCAGCAGTACAACAATGGCAGATACGCAGTATTTT. Its translation: CASSTTMADTQYF.

The CDR3 DNA reads as TGTGCCAGTAGTATTCGTCGGGACAGAGAAGCTTTCTTT. It encodes CASSIRRDREAFF. This chain uses TRBV19 with TRBJ1-1, with 7 nucleotides matching TRBD1. Per germline, CDR1 LNHDA and CDR2 SQIVND (reference sequence). The CDR3 has 13 residues. J lost 8 bases, V lost 3 bases, and 6 bases had no gene match.